The sample holds many counts of the clone carrying this T cell receptor (beta chain). Its cognate antigen is unknown. From germline, CDR1 is SNHLY and CDR2 FYNNEI. This CDR3 region has 21 residues. The V end was cut by 9 bases, the J end by 2 bases, with 36 bases between. The authors built TCR beta libraries using iRepertoire HTBI primers and Arm-PCR of CDR3 regions. TCRdb independently ran MiXCR on the multiplex PCR reads; one entry per CDR3 protein. Among 350,000 to 450,000 distinct CDR3 sequences, 10% to 15% were seen once, and the ten largest hold over 15%. The data were obtained in a study of regulatory T cells in long-lasting Graves disease. Documented time point: newly diagnosed GD, antithyroid drugs for less than 3 months. Researchers made the TCR library from RNA that was extracted from PBMCs. Overall study findings and caveats: Thyroid tissue was not sampled; only peripheral blood was.

This same sample was also part of a study on T cells in Graves' hyperthyroidism and ophthalmopathy. Per that paper: Patients between 18 and 65 years old had hyperthyroidism, newly diagnosed and lasting under 2 months.

The chain is built from TRBV2 and TRBJ2-3, with D perhaps TRBD1 or TRBD2 (5 bases each). This receptor was identified in a woman younger than 30 with Graves disease. The sample in question was peripheral blood mononuclear cells (PBMCs), obtained at new diagnosis, from a patient treated with antithyroid drugs. The DNA for the CDR3 is TGTGCCAGTTACGAGCCTGATTTCCCGGGACCCCCAGGGCGTAACACAGATACGCAGTATTTT. Its protein is CASYEPDFPGPPGRNTDTQYF. Drawing the rest from reference TRBV2 and TRBJ2-3, the complete variable domain is EPEVTQTPSHQVTQMGQEVILRCVPISNHLYFYWYRQILGQKVEFLVSFYNNEISEKSEIFDDQFSVERPDGSNFTLKIRSTKLEDSAMYFCASYEPDFPGPPGRNTDTQYFGPGTRLTVL.